These 12 T cell receptor beta chains were sequenced from one sample in a study of blood T cell repertoires in COVID-19. The protocol was immunoSEQ multiplex PCR, while the TCRdb copy is restricted to in-frame clones and leaves out a portion. The table includes 150,000 to 200,000 clones, 80% to 90% detected once. The sample comprised PBMCs or T cells enriched from blood (not recorded which). The origin of the receptors is a man aged 45-60 years who had recovered from COVID-19.

This clone was counted a few times. This chain uses TRBV29-1 with TRBJ1-6; 7 bases match TRBD1. The CDR3 extends over 13 amino acids. Germline values: CDR1 SQVTM, CDR2 ANQGSEA. V shed 7 bases, J shed 8 bases, and the junction held 8 bases outside the gene matches. The CDR3 loop is CSAKLTGDSPLHF. The CDR3 DNA reads as TGCAGCGCCAAACTCACAGGGGATTCACCCCTCCACTTT.

The gene calls are TRBV28 and TRBJ1-5, with 11 bases lining up with TRBD1. V shed 8 bases and J 7 bases; nucleotides not matched to a gene: 4. This CDR3 is built from 13 residues. The germline gives CDR1 MDHEN, CDR2 SYDVKM. In DNA, the CDR3 is TGTGCCAGCGCTGGACAGGGGGCACAGCCCCAGCATTTT. Translation: CASAGQGAQPQHF.

V usage is TRBV11-3 and J usage is TRBJ2-7; TRBD1 might be the D (6 bases). V was clipped by 1 base and J by 5 bases, with 6 bases between them. This CDR3 contains 12 residues. The germline gives CDR1 SGHNT, CDR2 YENEEA. CDR3 residues: CASSLGGHEQYF. CDR3 nucleotides: TGTGCCAGCAGCTTAGGGGGGCACGAGCAGTACTTC. Combining the CDR3 with reference TRBV11-3 and TRBJ2-7 gives the whole variable domain EAGVVQSPRYKIIEKKQPVAFWCNPISGHNTLYWYLQNLGQGPELLIRYENEEAVDDSQLPKDRFSAERLKGVDSTLKIQPAELGDSAVYLCASSLGGHEQYFGPGTRLTVT.

The gene calls are TRBV4-2 and TRBJ2-5; 8 nucleotides match TRBD1. Germline V gene data show CDR1 as LGHNA and CDR2 as YNFKEQ. This CDR3 has 14 amino acids. Trimming cost V 0 bases and J 5 bases; bases outside gene matches: 2. The DNA of the CDR3 is TGTGCCAGCAGCCAAGATAGACAGGGGGAGACCCAGTACTTC. It codes for CASSQDRQGETQYF.

V is TRBV28 and J is TRBJ1-5, with TRBD1 matching over 9 bases. V dropped 7 bases and J dropped 7; count of bases not matched to a gene: 17. The germline V gene has CDR1 MDHEN and CDR2 SYDVKM. The CDR3 covers 17 residues. CDR3 residues: CASKTPRPGQGYQPQHF. CDR3 DNA: TGTGCCAGCAAAACTCCCCGACCGGGACAGGGTTACCAGCCCCAGCATTTT.

In DNA, the CDR3 is TGTGCCAGCAGCTTGGGAATGGACAGGGGCTATGGCTACACCTTC. Protein product: CASSLGMDRGYGYTF. The rearrangement uses TRBV5-4 and TRBJ1-2; 9 nucleotides match TRBD1. Germline V lookup: CDR1 SGHNT, CDR2 YYREEE (reference sequence). CDR3 length: 15 amino acids. V lost 0 bases to trimming and J lost 4 bases; unmatched junction nucleotides: 4.

The chain recombines TRBV27 with TRBJ1-2, with 7 bases matching TRBD1. This CDR3 contains 14 residues. V shed 4 bases and J 6 bases; nucleotides not matched to a gene: 8. Per the germline V gene, CDR1 is MNHEY and CDR2 is SMNVEV (reference sequence). The CDR3 spells CASSSRDRENGYTF. The CDR3 nucleotides are TGTGCCAGCAGTTCCCGAGACAGGGAGAATGGCTACACCTTC.

The chain combines TRBV3-1 (or the pseudogene TRBV3-2) with TRBJ1-3; D ambiguous. CDR1 is LGHDT and CDR2 is YNNKEL in the germline V gene (reference sequence). The CDR3 length is 13 residues. Trimming took 8 bases from V and 2 from J, leaving 10 bases between them. CDR3 amino acids: CASREGAGNTIYF. For the CDR3, the DNA is TGTGCCAGCCGCGAGGGTGCTGGAAACACCATATATTTT.

As for this clone: The sample carries other DNA sequences with the same CDR3. The chain employs TRBV3-1 (or the pseudogene TRBV3-2) and TRBJ2-7; D unresolved. The length of the CDR3 is 11 residues. V lost 1 base and J 6 bases, leaving 4 bases between the germline ends. Germline CDR1 and CDR2: LGHDT and YNNKEL (reference sequence). As DNA, the CDR3 is TGTGCCAGCAGCCAAGGTCTCGAGCAGTACTTC. This encodes CASSQGLEQYF.

The CDR3 nucleotides are TGTGCCAGCAGACCACAGGGTCGGGATGGCTACACCTTC. Protein sequence: CASRPQGRDGYTF. The rearrangement uses TRBV6-4 and TRBJ1-2; the D gene is possibly TRBD1 (6 bases). With 6 bases removed from V and 6 bases from J, the gap between germline ends came to 14 bases. The germline gives CDR1 MRHNA, CDR2 SNTAGT. The CDR3 is made up of 13 amino acids.

The chain recombines TRBV24-1 with TRBJ2-1; 7 nucleotides line up with TRBD1. V shed 7 bases, J shed 2 bases, and the junction held 4 bases outside the gene matches. CDR1 KGHDR and CDR2 SFDVKD come from the germline V gene. This CDR3 contains 14 residues. CDR3 bases: TGTGCCACCAGGGGACAGTCTGCCTACAATGAGCAGTTCTTC. Amino acids: CATRGQSAYNEQFF.

The rearrangement uses TRBV25-1 and TRBJ1-1, with D uncertain. This CDR3 is 14 amino acids long. The germline V and J ends were trimmed by 1 base and 2 bases, with 8 bases remaining between them. CDR1 MGHDK and CDR2 SYGVNS come from the germline V gene. The DNA of the CDR3 is TGTGCCAGCAGTGAATTGGTCACAAACACTGAAGCTTTCTTT. Its translation is CASSELVTNTEAFF.